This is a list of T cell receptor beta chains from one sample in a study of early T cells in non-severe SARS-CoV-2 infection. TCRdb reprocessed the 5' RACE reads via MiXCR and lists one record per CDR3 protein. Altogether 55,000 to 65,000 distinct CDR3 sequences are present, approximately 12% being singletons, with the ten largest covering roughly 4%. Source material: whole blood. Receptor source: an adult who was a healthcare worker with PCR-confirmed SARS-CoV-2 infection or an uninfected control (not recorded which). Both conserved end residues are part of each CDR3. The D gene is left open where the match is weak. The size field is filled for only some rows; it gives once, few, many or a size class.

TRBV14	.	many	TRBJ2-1	CASSQIQGIEQFF	TGTGCCAGCAGCCAAATACAGGGCATTGAGCAGTTCTTC
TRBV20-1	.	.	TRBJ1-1	CSARDVTEAFF	TGCAGTGCTAGAGATGTGACTGAAGCTTTCTTT
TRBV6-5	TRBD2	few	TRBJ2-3	CASSFRSSGGAPTQYF	TGTGCCAGCAGTTTTAGAAGTAGCGGGGGGGCCCCTACGCAGTATTTT
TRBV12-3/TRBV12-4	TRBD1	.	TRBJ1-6	CASSLALTGGGSPLHF	TGTGCCAGCAGTTTAGCGCTGACAGGGGGAGGTTCACCCCTCCACTTT
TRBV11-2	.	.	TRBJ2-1	CASSLSRLLTDGQFF	TGTGCCAGCAGCTTATCTAGGCTCTTGACCGATGGGCAGTTCTTC
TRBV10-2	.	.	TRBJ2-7	CANSERRDPYEQYF	TGCGCCAACAGTGAGCGTAGAGACCCCTACGAGCAGTACTTC
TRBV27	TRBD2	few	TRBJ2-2	CASSGLAGGPQSTGELFF	TGTGCCAGCAGTGGACTAGCGGGAGGGCCTCAGAGCACCGGGGAGCTGTTTTTT
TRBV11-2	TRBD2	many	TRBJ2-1	CASSHSGSANEQFF	TGTGCCAGCAGCCATAGCGGGAGCGCCAATGAGCAGTTCTTC
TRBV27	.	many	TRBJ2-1	CASRGGGLNHNEQFF	TGTGCCAGCAGGGGGGGAGGACTAAACCACAATGAGCAGTTCTTC
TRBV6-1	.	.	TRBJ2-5	CASRGPGTQYF	TGTGCCAGCAGGGGCCCAGGGACCCAGTACTTC